The 21 T cell receptor beta chains in this list originate from one sample, sequenced in a study of blood T cells in healthy people across ages. Then a second PCR, running roughly 7 to 11 cycles, was carried out with a sample-barcoded 5' primer and a J-beta primer mix. TCRdb recomputed calls from the 5' RACE reads with MiXCR, one row per CDR3 protein. The sample records fewer than 800,000 distinct CDR3 sequences, 20% to 25% being singletons. This sample was shared with a second study, whose subject was T cells of mothers and their children.

Input material: blood. The receptors were sampled from a boy aged 5-17 years in good health.

This clonotype was counted a few times. The chain couples TRBV5-1 to TRBJ1-1; TRBD1 matches at 8 bases. Germline lookup yields CDR1 SGHRS and CDR2 YFSETQ. This CDR3 is built from 14 residues. With 4 bases clipped from V and 5 bases from J, the junction kept 7 bases outside the gene matches. The CDR3 DNA is TGCGCCAGCAGCCTGACAGGGGATGTGACTGAAGCTTTCTTT. It specifies CASSLTGDVTEAFF.

The chain carries TRBV29-1 and TRBJ2-5, with D unresolved. Germline CDR1 SQVTM, CDR2 ANQGSEA. V lost 7 bases and J 0 bases, leaving 9 bases between the germline ends. The length of the CDR3 is 12 residues. This CDR3 is CSAESYQETQYF. The CDR3, as DNA: TGCAGCGCCGAGTCGTACCAAGAGACCCAGTACTTC.

This clonotype was counted only a few times. DNA for the CDR3: TGTGCCAGCAGTCCTATCGGCAACCGCCGGGAAAAACTGTTTTTT. Amino acids: CASSPIGNRREKLFF. This rearrangement joins TRBV7-3 to TRBJ1-4; D call uncertain. Trimming removed 6 bases from V and 8 bases from J, with 19 bases in between. The CDR3 spans 15 residues. In germline, CDR1 is SGHTA, CDR2 FQGTGA.

This clonotype was seen a few times. The chain links TRBV7-9 to TRBJ2-5; D not resolved. CDR3 size: 14 residues. CDR1 SEHNR and CDR2 FQNEAQ come from the germline V gene (reference sequence). Trimming took 5 bases from V and 4 from J, leaving 14 bases between them. The CDR3 is CASSPPSDLETQYF. The CDR3 DNA reads as TGTGCCAGCAGCCCCCCTTCTGACTTAGAGACCCAGTACTTC.

This chain's CDR3 is CASSLVVLAGYNEQFF. DNA of the CDR3: TGTGCCAGCAGCTTGGTGGTACTAGCGGGCTACAATGAGCAGTTCTTC. The rearrangement joins TRBV5-5 to TRBJ2-1, with 9 bases lining up with TRBD2. The CDR3 spans 16 residues. After removal of 0 bases from V and 3 bases from J, the junction contained 4 bases not matched to a gene. Germline lookup yields CDR1 SGHKS and CDR2 YYEKEE (reference sequence).

The genes are TRBV7-9 and TRBJ2-3, with a possible D match to TRBD2 (6 bases). V was clipped by 1 base and J by 2 bases, with 13 bases between them. The CDR3 has 16 residues. The germline CDR1 and CDR2 sequences are SEHNR and FQNEAQ (reference sequence). CDR3 DNA sequence: TGTGCCAGCAGCTTAGAGTTAGCGGTCCTCACAGATACGCAGTATTTT. This codes for CASSLELAVLTDTQYF.

This rearrangement joins TRBV12-5 to TRBJ2-4; D possibly corresponds to TRBD2 (6 bases). In germline, CDR1 is LGHNT, CDR2 FRNRAP. This CDR3 is 19 amino acids long. The V and J ends lost 2 bases and 1 base respectively, with 21 bases between them. The CDR3 here is CASGLRWERGTAAKNIQYF. The CDR3 DNA sequence: TGTGCTAGTGGTTTGAGGTGGGAGCGCGGGACCGCGGCCAAAAACATTCAGTACTTC.

V and J are TRBV7-2 and TRBJ2-1, with TRBD1 matching over 7 bases. The ends lost 0 bases at V and 0 bases at J; junction bases unmatched: 5. Germline V CDR1 and CDR2: SGHTA, FQGNSA. This CDR3 has 17 residues. This chain's CDR3 is CASSLAVGGYSYNEQFF. CDR3 bases: TGTGCCAGCAGCTTAGCTGTAGGGGGCTACTCCTACAATGAGCAGTTCTTC.

V and J are TRBV4-1 and TRBJ2-7; 11 nucleotides match TRBD2. The CDR3 runs 16 residues. J lost 0 bases, V lost 4 bases, and 5 bases had no gene match. Germline lookup yields CDR1 MGHRA and CDR2 YSYEKL. For the CDR3, the DNA is TGCGCCAGCAGCCCGGGACTAGCGGATGTCTCCTACGAGCAGTACTTC. Translated: CASSPGLADVSYEQYF.

The V gene is TRBV24-1, the J gene TRBJ2-7; a weak D match, TRBD1 (6 bases). The CDR3 has 14 amino acids. V was pared by 4 bases and J by 2 bases, with 11 bases between. In germline, CDR1 is KGHDR, CDR2 SFDVKD. DNA of the CDR3: TGTGCCACCAGTGAGCACAGGGTCCCCTACGAGCAGTACTTC. Translated, it gives CATSEHRVPYEQYF.

This chain links TRBV29-1 with TRBJ2-5; the D gene is possibly TRBD2 (6 bases). The assigned J gene may be wrong: the sequence end matches TRBJ2-1 better. CDR1 and CDR2 from the germline V gene are SQVTM and ANQGSEA. The CDR3 runs 14 residues. The CDR3, as DNA: TGCAGCGTTGAAGATGATCATCGGGGGAATGAGCAGTTCTTC. It yields the protein CSVEDDHRGNEQFF.

The rearrangement links TRBV6-6 to TRBJ2-3, with TRBD1 matching over 7 bases. Germline CDR1 and CDR2: MNHNY and SVGAGI (reference sequence). Trimming at V came to 0 bases and at J to 5 bases, leaving 2 bases not matched to a gene. There are 14 residues in the CDR3. The CDR3 reads CASSYSTGKDTQYF. CDR3 bases: TGTGCCAGCAGTTACTCGACAGGGAAAGATACGCAGTATTTT.

The V gene is TRBV15, the J gene TRBJ1-1; D possibly corresponds to TRBD1 (5 bases). There are 15 residues in the CDR3. Germline V gene data show CDR1 as LNHNV and CDR2 as YYDKDF (reference sequence). Trimming removed 7 bases from V and 0 bases from J, with 15 bases in between. CDR3 region: CATNSLGVMNTEAFF. The DNA of the CDR3 is TGTGCCACCAATTCTTTGGGGGTCATGAACACTGAAGCTTTCTTT. Using reference TRBV15 and TRBJ1-1 for the parts outside the CDR3, the full variable domain is DAMVIQNPRYQVTQFGKPVTLSCSQTLNHNVMYWYQQKSSQAPKLLFHYYDKDFNNEADTPDNFQSRRPNTSFCFLDIRSPGLGDTAMYLCATNSLGVMNTEAFFGQGTRLTVV.

This chain connects TRBV11-3 to TRBJ1-2, with unresolved D. CDR1 and CDR2 (germline): SGHNT, YENEEA. This CDR3 is built from 13 residues. Trimming removed 1 base at V and 8 bases at J, with 11 bases between. DNA for the CDR3: TGTGCCAGCAGCTTAGGAGACACTGGGGGCTACACCTTC. Translating gives CASSLGDTGGYTF.

The chain uses TRBV29-1 and TRBJ2-1; 7 bases are shared with TRBD1. The CDR3 totals 13 residues. Germline V gene lookup returns CDR1 SQVTM and CDR2 ANQGSEA. Trimming removed 8 bases from V and 3 bases from J; junction bases left unmatched: 7. The CDR3 protein is CSLGQVNYNEQFF. The CDR3 nucleotides read TGCAGCCTTGGACAGGTGAACTACAATGAGCAGTTCTTC.

The chain carries TRBV11-2 and TRBJ2-3, with a possible D match to TRBD1 (6 bases). This CDR3 spans 15 amino acids. Trimming removed 1 base from V and 3 bases from J, with 11 bases in between. Per germline, CDR1 SGHAT and CDR2 FQNNGV. The CDR3 region is CASSLAYGTTDTQYF. The CDR3 DNA reads as TGTGCCAGCAGCTTAGCGTACGGGACAACAGATACGCAGTATTTT.

The chain recombines TRBV5-1 with TRBJ1-1, with a possible D match to TRBD1 (6 bases). This CDR3 spans 13 amino acids. V was shortened by 0 bases and J by 6 bases, with 9 bases between the two germline ends. Germline V CDR1 and CDR2: SGHRS, YFSETQ. In DNA form, the CDR3 reads TGCGCCAGCAGCTTGGGGGGGGCCCCTGAAGCTTTCTTT. Translation gives CASSLGGAPEAFF.

This chain links TRBV27 with TRBJ2-5, with 12 bases fitting TRBD2. With V trimmed by 5 bases and J by 5 bases, 6 bases remained unmatched. The CDR3 length is 15 residues. Germline V lookup: CDR1 MNHEY, CDR2 SMNVEV (reference sequence). The CDR3 sequence: CASSTLAGGAETQYF. The CDR3, as DNA: TGTGCCAGCAGTACTCTAGCGGGGGGGGCGGAGACCCAGTACTTC.

This clonotype was seen only a few times. The gene calls are TRBV20-1 and TRBJ1-4; D uncertain. Per the germline V gene, CDR1 is DFQATT and CDR2 is SNEGSKA (reference sequence). CDR3 length: 13 amino acids. V was shortened by 0 bases and J by 6 bases, with 8 bases between the two germline ends. CDR3 region: CSARDVADEKLFF. As DNA, the CDR3 is TGCAGTGCTAGAGATGTGGCAGATGAAAAACTGTTTTTT.

This clonotype was detected only a few times. This chain links TRBV12-3 or TRBV12-4 with TRBJ1-2, with unresolved D. Trimming left V 7 bases short and J 4 bases short, with 10 bases between. The CDR3 extends over 12 amino acids. CDR3 sequence: CASTKLGYGYTF. The CDR3 coding sequence is TGTGCCAGCACCAAACTGGGCTATGGCTACACCTTC.

The V and J genes are TRBV11-2 and TRBJ2-2, with D unclear. The CDR3 spans 15 residues. V dropped 3 bases and J dropped 0 bases, with 8 bases sitting between them. Germline V gene data show CDR1 as SGHAT and CDR2 as FQNNGV. The CDR3 nucleotides read TGTGCCAGCAGCTTTGGAAACGCGAACACCGGGGAGCTGTTTTTT. This gives the protein CASSFGNANTGELFF.